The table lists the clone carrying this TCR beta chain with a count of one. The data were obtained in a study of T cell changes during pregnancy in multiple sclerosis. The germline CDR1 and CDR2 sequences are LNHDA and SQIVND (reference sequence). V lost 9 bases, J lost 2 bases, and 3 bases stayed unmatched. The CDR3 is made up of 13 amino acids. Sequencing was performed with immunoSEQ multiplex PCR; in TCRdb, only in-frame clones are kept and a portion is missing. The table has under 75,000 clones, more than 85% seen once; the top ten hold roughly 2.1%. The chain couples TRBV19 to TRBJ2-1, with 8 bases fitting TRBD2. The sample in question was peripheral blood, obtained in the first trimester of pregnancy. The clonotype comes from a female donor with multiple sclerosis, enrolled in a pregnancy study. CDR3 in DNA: TGTGCCAGCGGGACTAGAACCTACAATGAGCAGTTCTTC. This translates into CASGTRTYNEQFF.